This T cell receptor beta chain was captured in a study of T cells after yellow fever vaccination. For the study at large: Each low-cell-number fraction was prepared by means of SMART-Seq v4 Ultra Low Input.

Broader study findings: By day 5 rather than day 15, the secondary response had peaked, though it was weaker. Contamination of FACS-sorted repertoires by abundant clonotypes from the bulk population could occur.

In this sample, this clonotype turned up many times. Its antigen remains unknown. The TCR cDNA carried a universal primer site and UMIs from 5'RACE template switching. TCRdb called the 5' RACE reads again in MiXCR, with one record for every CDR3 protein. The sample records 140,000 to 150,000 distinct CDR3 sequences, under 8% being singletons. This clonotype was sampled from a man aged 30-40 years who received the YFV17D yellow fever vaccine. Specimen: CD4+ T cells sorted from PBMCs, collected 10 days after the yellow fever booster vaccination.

In DNA form, the CDR3 reads TGTGCCAGCAGCTTGGGTGGACTGGCAGACAATGAGCAGTTCTTC. Amino acids: CASSLGGLADNEQFF. The V call is TRBV5-4, the J call TRBJ2-1; weak D call: TRBD2 (5 bases). CDR1 and CDR2 from the germline V gene are SGHNT and YYREEE (reference sequence). The CDR3 has 15 amino acids. Trimming took 0 bases from V and 5 from J, leaving 12 bases between them.